Listed here are 21 T cell receptor beta chains from one sample, sequenced in a study of early T cells in non-severe SARS-CoV-2 infection (dated by TCRdb to the early 2020s). Preparation of the library involved 5' RACE. The sequencer listed for this sample is NextSeq 500. Through fastp at Q25 and MiXCR, TCRdb rebuilt clones from the public reads, retaining in-frame beta chains. Rows matching on CDR3 protein sequence are summarized as one entry with the most common DNA and genes. Here the sample has 35,000 to 45,000 distinct CDR3 sequences; 10% to 15% occur a single time. Around 16% of the sample rests with the top ten. The sample was whole blood. These receptors were obtained from an adult who was a healthcare worker with PCR-confirmed SARS-CoV-2 infection or an uninfected control (not recorded which).

This clonotype was picked up one time. The V and J genes are TRBV6-5 and TRBJ1-2; 9 nucleotides match TRBD1. Germline loops: CDR1 MNHEY, CDR2 SVGAGI. This CDR3 is built from 14 residues. The ends lost 6 bases at V and 4 bases at J; junction bases unmatched: 6. DNA of the CDR3: TGTGCCAGCAGAAGATCGGGACAGGGCTATGGCTACACCTTC. Its protein is CASRRSGQGYGYTF.

In this sample, this clonotype turned up many times. V is TRBV28 and J is TRBJ2-7; D is ambiguous. The germline V gene encodes CDR1 MDHEN and CDR2 SYDVKM. The CDR3 runs to 14 residues. V shed 4 bases and J shed 3 bases, with 13 bases lying between them. The CDR3 DNA follows: TGTGCCAGCAGTTCATACTGGATACACTACGAGCAGTACTTC. Translation: CASSSYWIHYEQYF.

This chain uses TRBV7-9 with TRBJ1-2; D is undetermined. The CDR3 is made up of 13 amino acids. Germline-derived CDR1 and CDR2 are SEHNR and FQNEAQ (reference sequence). In DNA form, the CDR3 reads TGTGCTCACCCCGAAATGGGGAACTATGGCTACACCTTC. Protein: CAHPEMGNYGYTF.

The chain employs TRBV7-6 and TRBJ1-1, with D unclear. Trimming took off 2 bases at V and 8 bases at J, with 12 bases between the two ends. The CDR3 consists of 13 residues. CDR1 is SGHVS and CDR2 is FNYEAQ in the germline V gene. DNA of the CDR3: TGTGCCAGCAGCTTATCCTCATTTACGGAAGCTTTCTTT. Residues: CASSLSSFTEAFF.

J is TRBJ2-2 and V is TRBV4-3; D not certain. Per germline, CDR1 LGHNA and CDR2 YSLEER. With 0 bases removed from V and 5 bases from J, the gap between germline ends came to 7 bases. The CDR3 length is 14 residues. The CDR3 reads CASSQDWRTGELFF. The CDR3 DNA follows: TGCGCCAGCAGCCAAGATTGGAGAACCGGGGAGCTGTTTTTT.

The V and J genes are TRBV10-3 and TRBJ2-7, with TRBD1 matching 7 bases. The V and J ends lost 4 bases and 6 bases, in that order; junction bases with no gene match: 6. The length of the CDR3 is 13 residues. From germline, CDR1 is ENHRY and CDR2 SYGVKD. The CDR3 loop is CAISGDRDGEQYF. Here the CDR3 DNA reads TGTGCCATCAGTGGAGACAGGGACGGCGAGCAGTACTTC.

The sample holds a few counts of this clonotype. This rearrangement joins TRBV12-3 or TRBV12-4 to TRBJ2-4; D could derive from TRBD1 or TRBD2 (5 bases each). V was pared by 6 bases and J by 6 bases, with 12 bases between. This CDR3 spans 13 amino acids. The CDR3 nucleotides are TGTGCCAGCAGAGAGGGGCCTGCAAACATTCAGTACTTC. This encodes CASREGPANIQYF.

This clonotype was counted only a few times. This chain links TRBV3-1 with TRBJ1-1; D is uncertain. Trimming removed 2 bases from V and 4 bases from J, with 14 bases in between. Germline lookup yields CDR1 LGHDT and CDR2 YNNKEL (reference sequence). The CDR3 totals 15 residues. This CDR3 is CASSQSPTASTEAFF. The CDR3 DNA is TGTGCCAGCAGCCAAAGTCCCACGGCCTCCACTGAAGCTTTCTTT.

The gene calls are TRBV7-9 and TRBJ2-7, with a possible D match to TRBD1 (6 bases). This CDR3 is built from 14 residues. The V gene's germline CDR1 is SEHNR and CDR2 FQNEAQ (reference sequence). Trimming cost V 1 base and J 2 bases, with 9 bases left between them. The chain's CDR3 is CASSLDRVTYEQYF. As DNA, the CDR3 is TGTGCCAGCAGCTTAGACAGGGTGACCTACGAGCAGTACTTC.

This clonotype came up many times. The chain recombines TRBV2 with TRBJ2-6; D perhaps matches TRBD2 (7 bases). V was pared by 5 bases and J by 2 bases, with 16 bases between. The CDR3 totals 17 residues. The germline V gene encodes CDR1 SNHLY and CDR2 FYNNEI. CDR3 nucleotides: TGTGCCAGCAGTCGAAGGGGCGGGGGCGCTGGGGCCAACGTCCTGACTTTC. Amino acids: CASSRRGGGAGANVLTF.

This clonotype has only a few counts. The rearrangement joins TRBV30 to TRBJ1-4; 7 bases map to TRBD1. This CDR3 has 12 residues. The trim removed 8 bases at V and 3 bases at J, leaving 3 bases unmatched. Germline CDR1 GTSNPN, CDR2 SVGIG (reference sequence). The DNA of the CDR3 is TGTGCCCCGGGACAGTCTAATGAAAAACTGTTTTTT. It specifies CAPGQSNEKLFF.

This clonotype was detected many times. V is TRBV6-2 or TRBV6-3 and J is TRBJ2-7, with a possible D match to TRBD1 (5 bases). Germline assignment: CDR1 MNHEY and CDR2 SVGEGT. This CDR3 has 13 residues. The V end lost 4 bases, the J end lost 0 bases, and 7 bases lay between the germline ends. CDR3 sequence (DNA): TGTGCCAGCAGTTCCCAGGGCTCCTACGAGCAGTACTTC. This encodes CASSSQGSYEQYF.

In its sample, this clonotype was seen a few times. The junction departs from germline at one end; a sequencing error may be responsible. CDR3 region: CASSLAGLHTHF. In nucleotides, the CDR3 is TGTGCCAGCAGCTTGGCGGGACTCCATACGCACTTC. The chain has TRBV5-6 and TRBJ2-7, with D perhaps TRBD2 (6 bases). CDR1 is SGHDT, CDR2 YYEEEE, per germline. The CDR3 totals 12 residues.

The rearrangement uses TRBV15 and TRBJ1-4, with D hard to call. V was trimmed by 4 bases and J by 8 bases, leaving 8 bases between them. CDR3 size: 12 residues. Germline V gene lookup returns CDR1 LNHNV and CDR2 YYDKDF (reference sequence). The CDR3 loop reads CATSKNYEKLFF. CDR3 coding DNA: TGTGCCACCAGCAAGAATTACGAAAAACTGTTTTTT.

This rearrangement joins TRBV6-5 to TRBJ2-7, with 9 nucleotides matching TRBD1. The CDR3 runs 16 residues. From germline, CDR1 is MNHEY and CDR2 SVGAGI. Unmatched junction bases numbered 14, after V lost 8 bases and J lost 3 bases. The CDR3 loop is CASGSLPGQGIYEQYF. CDR3 coding DNA: TGTGCCAGCGGAAGTCTACCGGGACAGGGCATCTACGAGCAGTACTTC.

DNA of the CDR3: TGTGCCAGCAGCCCTCCCCTGGGAGGGGGGGAGACCCAGTACTTC. It codes for CASSPPLGGGETQYF. This chain joins TRBV14 and TRBJ2-5, with D possibly TRBD2 on 7 matching bases. With 4 bases removed from V and 5 bases from J, the gap between germline ends came to 17 bases. This CDR3 comprises 15 residues. Germline-derived CDR1 and CDR2 are SGHDN and FVKESK.

This clonotype was seen many times. The chain joins TRBV11-2 to TRBJ2-5, with D perhaps matching TRBD2 (5 bases). This CDR3 region has 15 residues. Between the trimmed V and J ends, which lost 5 bases and 4 bases, there was a span of 17 bases. The germline CDR1 and CDR2 sequences are SGHAT and FQNNGV. The CDR3: CASSERRAGGETQYF. The CDR3 DNA reads TGTGCCAGCAGCGAACGCCGGGCAGGAGGAGAGACCCAGTACTTC.

This clonotype has a count of ten or more. V is TRBV2 and J is TRBJ2-2, with D maybe TRBD1 (6 bases). Trimming cost V 7 bases and J 2 bases, with 14 bases left between them. The V gene's germline CDR1 is SNHLY and CDR2 FYNNEI. This CDR3 has 15 residues. The CDR3 sequence is CASTTDSLNTGELFF. As DNA, the CDR3 is TGTGCCAGCACCACGGACAGCCTAAACACCGGGGAGCTGTTTTTT.

This clonotype was detected ten times or more. V and J are TRBV2 and TRBJ2-7; D is possibly TRBD1 or TRBD2 (5 bases each). The CDR3 contains 13 residues. Germline CDR1 SNHLY, CDR2 FYNNEI. Between the trimmed V and J ends, which lost 6 bases and 3 bases, there was a span of 12 bases. The CDR3 DNA sequence: TGTGCCAGCAGCGAGGTTGGGGGCTACGAGCAGTACTTC. It is translated as CASSEVGGYEQYF. The full variable domain, its missing parts supplied by reference TRBV2 and TRBJ2-7, is EPEVTQTPSHQVTQMGQEVILRCVPISNHLYFYWYRQILGQKVEFLVSFYNNEISEKSEIFDDQFSVERPDGSNFTLKIRSTKLEDSAMYFCASSEVGGYEQYFGPGTRLTVT.

This clonotype came up a few times. This rearrangement joins TRBV11-3 to TRBJ2-5, with 9 positions matching TRBD1. Germline V lookup: CDR1 SGHNT, CDR2 YENEEA. The CDR3 totals 13 residues. The J segment lost 5 bases and the V segment lost 7 bases, leaving 5 bases of the junction unmatched. The CDR3 region has the DNA TGTGCCAGCAACAACAGGGGGCAGGAGACCCAGTACTTC. This encodes CASNNRGQETQYF.

A single count supports this clonotype. This chain joins TRBV29-1 and TRBJ2-5; 10 bases agree with TRBD2. The CDR3 loop spans 14 amino acids. Trimming cost V 4 bases and J 5 bases; bases outside gene matches: 7. CDR1 SQVTM and CDR2 ANQGSEA come from the germline V gene. The CDR3 region is CSVAASGGRETQYF. The CDR3 coding sequence is TGCAGCGTTGCTGCTAGCGGGGGTCGGGAGACCCAGTACTTC.